These 12 T cell receptor beta chains share one sample of origin, sequenced in a study of T cells after yellow fever vaccination. MiXCR was run by TCRdb on the 5' RACE reads, yielding one entry per CDR3 protein. The data contain some 120,000 distinct CDR3 sequences, 8.4% of them seen just once; the ten biggest clones take up approximately 24%. The starting material was CD8+ T cells sorted from PBMCs, obtained 45 days after the yellow fever booster vaccination. These receptors were collected from a man aged 25 to 40 who received the YFV17D yellow fever vaccine.

This clonotype was picked up many times. V and J are TRBV9 and TRBJ2-2; D might be TRBD1 (6 bases). The CDR3 extends over 14 amino acids. Trimming left V 5 bases short and J 3 bases short, with 11 bases between. Looked up from germline, CDR1 is SGDLS and CDR2 is YYNGEE. CDR3: CASSTGIDTGELFF. For the CDR3, the DNA is TGTGCCAGCAGTACAGGGATCGACACCGGGGAGCTGTTTTTT. The whole variable domain, filled in from reference TRBV9 and TRBJ2-2, reads DSGVTQTPKHLITATGQRVTLRCSPRSGDLSVYWYQQSLDQGLQFLIQYYNGEERAKGNILERFSAQQFPDLHSELNLSSLELGDSALYFCASSTGIDTGELFFGEGSRLTVL.

This clonotype appeared a single time. One end of the junction fails to match germline, which may point to a read error. The chain employs TRBV20-1 and TRBJ2-1; a possible D gene is TRBD1 (6 bases). The germline gives CDR1 DFQATT, CDR2 SNEGSKA (reference sequence). This CDR3 spans 16 amino acids. DNA of the CDR3: TGCTGTGCTAGGGTACAGGGTCCGGCTAACACGGGTGAGCAGTTCTTC. This codes for CCARVQGPANTGEQFF.

This clonotype has only a few counts. The V call is TRBV5-6, the J call TRBJ2-1; 7 bases are a match to TRBD2. The CDR3 has 13 amino acids. Looked up from germline, CDR1 is SGHDT and CDR2 is YYEEEE. With 6 bases clipped from V and 8 bases from J, the junction kept 8 bases outside the gene matches. The CDR3: CASNPTGGDEQFF. CDR3 nucleotide sequence: TGTGCCAGCAACCCTACGGGAGGCGATGAGCAGTTCTTC. The whole variable domain, remainder taken from reference TRBV5-6 and TRBJ2-1, is DAGVTQSPTHLIKTRGQQVTLRCSPKSGHDTVSWYQQALGQGPQFIFQYYEEEERQRGNFPDRFSGHQFPNYSSELNVNALLLGDSALYLCASNPTGGDEQFFGPGTRLTVL.

This clonotype came up many times. The V gene is TRBV7-6, the J gene TRBJ2-7, with 7 nucleotides matching TRBD1. Germline V gene lookup returns CDR1 SGHVS and CDR2 FNYEAQ. With 0 bases clipped from V and 0 bases from J, the junction kept 2 bases outside the gene matches. This CDR3 has 15 amino acids. In nucleotides, the CDR3 is TGTGCCAGCAGCTTAGCCCGGGACAGCTCCTACGAGCAGTACTTC. Translating it yields CASSLARDSSYEQYF.

In its sample, this clonotype was seen many times. The chain has TRBV20-1 and TRBJ2-7; 9 bases match TRBD1. The CDR3 has 15 residues. Trimming removed 0 bases from V and 4 bases from J; junction bases left unmatched: 7. Germline-derived CDR1 and CDR2 are DFQATT and SNEGSKA (reference sequence). The CDR3 DNA follows: TGCAGTGCTAGAGATGGGGGGACAGGGCGGTACGAGCAGTACTTC. Translating it yields CSARDGGTGRYEQYF.

For this clonotype: Since a much larger clone is just one base distant, this may be a read error. CDR3 in DNA: TGCAGCGTAGAGAACTACTACGAGCAGTACTTC. Its protein product is CSVENYYEQYF. The chain joins TRBV29-1 to TRBJ2-7; D is unresolved. Trimming left V 6 bases short and J 3 bases short, with 9 bases between. From germline, CDR1 is SQVTM and CDR2 ANQGSEA. This CDR3 region has 11 residues.

This clonotype has ten or more counts. This chain uses TRBV27 with TRBJ2-5; TRBD1 agrees at 10 bases. Trimming cost V 3 bases and J 5 bases; bases outside gene matches: 6. The CDR3 runs 15 residues. Germline V gives CDR1 MNHEY, CDR2 SMNVEV (reference sequence). CDR3 nucleotide sequence: TGTGCCAGCAGTTTTGGGACAGGGGATGGGGAGACCCAGTACTTC. It specifies CASSFGTGDGETQYF.

This clonotype was picked up many times. This chain joins TRBV7-2 and TRBJ2-5, with D perhaps given as TRBD1 or TRBD2 (5 bases each). In germline, CDR1 is SGHTA, CDR2 FQGNSA. V was trimmed by 2 bases and J by 0 bases, leaving 13 bases between them. This CDR3 spans 16 amino acids. CDR3 amino acids: CASSLFSGTYQETQYF. In DNA, the CDR3 is TGTGCCAGCAGCTTATTTTCCGGGACGTACCAAGAGACCCAGTACTTC. Looking up the rest from reference TRBV7-2 and TRBJ2-5 gives the full variable domain: GAGVSQSPSNKVTEKGKDVELRCDPISGHTALYWYRQSLGQGLEFLIYFQGNSAPDKSGLPSDRFSAERTGGSVSTLTIQRTQQEDSAVYLCASSLFSGTYQETQYFGPGTRLLVL.

This clonotype showed up many times. The chain joins TRBV5-1 to TRBJ2-7; TRBD2 aligns across 9 bases. This CDR3 spans 15 amino acids. The junction had 5 bases not matched to a gene; V was cut back by 0 bases and J by 4 bases. Per the germline V gene, CDR1 is SGHRS and CDR2 is YFSETQ. Here the CDR3 DNA reads TGCGCCAGCAGCTTGGGACTAGCGGCGATTTACGAGCAGTACTTC. Translated, it gives CASSLGLAAIYEQYF.

With regard to this clonotype: A much more abundant neighbour one base away suggests this may be a read error. The chain has TRBV18 and TRBJ2-5; 9 bases map to TRBD2. Germline assignment: CDR1 KGHSH and CDR2 LQKENI. Trimming removed 7 bases from V and 5 bases from J; junction bases left unmatched: 14. The CDR3 runs 16 residues. The CDR3 sequence: CASCHPSAGGLETQYF. The CDR3 DNA reads TGTGCCAGCTGCCACCCGTCAGCGGGAGGACTCGAGACCCAGTACTTC.

This clonotype was observed many times. The V gene is TRBV29-1, the J gene TRBJ2-1, with TRBD2 identical over 8 bases. The CDR3 is 11 amino acids. V shed 6 bases and J 9 bases; nucleotides not matched to a gene: 4. Germline V gene lookup returns CDR1 SQVTM and CDR2 ANQGSEA. This CDR3 reads CSVETSGEQFF. CDR3 DNA: TGCAGCGTCGAAACTAGCGGTGAGCAGTTCTTC.

This clonotype came up many times. This chain joins TRBV29-1 and TRBJ2-7; 7 bases are shared with TRBD2. The CDR3 has 16 amino acids. With V trimmed by 5 bases and J by 3 bases, 16 bases remained unmatched. The germline V gene encodes CDR1 SQVTM and CDR2 ANQGSEA. The CDR3 region is CSVSGPGGGRHYEQYF. The CDR3 DNA sequence: TGCAGCGTTTCGGGACCCGGGGGAGGGAGGCACTACGAGCAGTACTTC.